One TCR beta chain is described in this entry. The method was immunoSEQ multiplex PCR; TCRdb's version includes in-frame clones alone and lacks a portion of them. This table holds roughly 86,000 clones, more than 65% found once. The trim removed 0 bases at V and 2 bases at J, leaving 5 bases unmatched. The CDR3 extends over 16 amino acids. The data belong to a study of blood T cell repertoires in COVID-19. Study-wide background: Acute-phase and convalescent COVID-19 samples originated in the United States, Italy and Spain. PBMCs, B-cell-depleted T cells, or T cells provided the cDNA or gDNA that made up the material.

Source material: peripheral blood. This TCR was sampled from a man aged 55 to 70 with acute or convalescent COVID-19. The chain has TRBV23-1 and TRBJ2-7, with TRBD1 matching 9 bases. TRBV23-1 is placed among ORFs of uncertain function. The CDR3 DNA follows: TGCGCCAGCAGTCAATCACCCGGGACAGGGACCTACGAGCAGTACTTC. This encodes CASSQSPGTGTYEQYF.